These T cell receptor beta chains were read from a single sample in a study of human T cells and chemical hapten exposure. TCRdb itself ran the RACE reads through MiXCR, one entry per CDR3 protein. In the table there are fewer than 150,000 distinct CDR3 sequences, 12% of which are singletons. Sequencing used whole blood, obtained in connection with sensitization to the hapten diphenylcyclopropenone (DPC). These receptors were collected from a woman between 50 and 59 years old with alopecia areata. Some clones in this sample may be carry-over from other donors' samples. Both conserved end residues are part of each CDR3. D genes are given only for firm matches. Clone size is given for some rows only: seen once, a few or many times, or a class if the clone is expanded.

V: TRBV5-1
D: NA
J: TRBJ2-4
size: many
CDR3: CASSFSPAKGKNIQYF
DNA: TGCGCCAGCAGCTTTAGCCCGGCAAAGGGTAAAAACATTCAGTACTTC

V: TRBV19
D: TRBD1
J: TRBJ2-5
size: NA
CDR3: CASSTTGVQETQYF
DNA: TGTGCCAGTAGTACGACAGGGGTCCAAGAGACCCAGTACTTC

V: TRBV7-2
D: TRBD1
J: TRBJ2-2
size: few
CDR3: CASSSTGASAGELFF
DNA: TGTGCCAGCAGCTCAACAGGGGCGAGCGCCGGGGAGCTGTTTTTT

V: TRBV11-2
D: NA
J: TRBJ2-1
size: many
CDR3: CASSHRAAQTGEQFF
DNA: TGTGCCAGCAGCCACAGGGCGGCGCAGACCGGAGAGCAGTTCTTC

V: TRBV28
D: NA
J: TRBJ2-7
size: NA
CDR3: CASSEGKLGEQYF
DNA: TGTGCCAGCAGCGAGGGGAAGTTGGGCGAGCAGTACTTC

V: TRBV7-8
D: NA
J: TRBJ2-5
size: NA
CDR3: CASSSYQGSGQETQYF
DNA: TGTGCCAGCAGTTCTTATCAGGGTAGCGGACAAGAGACCCAGTACTTC

V: TRBV12-3/TRBV12-4
D: TRBD2
J: TRBJ2-7
size: many
CDR3: CASSSGLVGPYEQYF
DNA: TGTGCCAGCAGTTCGGGACTAGTGGGGCCCTACGAGCAGTACTTC

V: TRBV7-9
D: NA
J: TRBJ2-7
size: many
CDR3: CASSSSLSYSEQYF
DNA: TGTGCCAGCAGCTCCTCCCTCTCCTATAGTGAGCAGTACTTC

V: TRBV20-1
D: NA
J: TRBJ2-1
size: few
CDR3: CSAGRGSSGYNEQFF
DNA: TGCAGTGCGGGTCGGGGGAGTTCTGGGTACAATGAGCAGTTCTTC

V: TRBV5-6
D: NA
J: TRBJ2-2
size: NA
CDR3: CASSRKPGDTGELFF
DNA: TGTGCCAGCAGCCGTAAACCCGGAGACACCGGGGAGCTGTTTTTT

V: TRBV4-1
D: TRBD1
J: TRBJ1-2
size: once
CDR3: CASSQAGALLGTGANYGYTF
DNA: TGCGCCAGCAGCCAAGCGGGGGCATTATTAGGGACAGGGGCTAACTATGGCTACACCTTC

V: TRBV3-1
D: TRBD2
J: TRBJ2-3
size: NA
CDR3: CASSQELAGDTQYF
DNA: TGTGCCAGCAGCCAAGAATTAGCGGGAGATACGCAGTATTTT

V: TRBV11-2
D: TRBD2
J: TRBJ2-3
size: few
CDR3: CASSIGLASLFF
DNA: TGCGCCAGCAGCATTGGACTAGCGTCATTGTTTTTT

V: TRBV7-2
D: NA
J: TRBJ1-5
size: NA
CDR3: CASSLDRAPNQPQHF
DNA: TGTGCCAGCAGCTTAGACAGAGCTCCCAATCAGCCCCAGCATTTT

V: TRBV5-6
D: NA
J: TRBJ1-5
size: NA
CDR3: CASSLRGAEMEPQHF
DNA: TGTGCCAGCAGCTTACGAGGCGCGGAAATGGAGCCCCAGCATTTT

V: TRBV14
D: NA
J: TRBJ2-6
size: few
CDR3: CASSRFWSSGANVLTF
DNA: TGTGCCAGCAGCCGATTTTGGAGCTCTGGGGCCAACGTCCTGACTTTC

V: TRBV3-1
D: NA
J: TRBJ2-7
size: many
CDR3: CASSQGGGASYEQYF
DNA: TGTGCCAGCAGCCAAGGGGGCGGGGCCAGTTACGAGCAGTACTTC

V: TRBV10-3
D: NA
J: TRBJ2-3
size: NA
CDR3: CAISEGQTPDTQYF
DNA: TGTGCCATCAGTGAGGGACAGACGCCAGATACGCAGTATTTT

V: TRBV29-1
D: TRBD2
J: TRBJ2-3
size: NA
CDR3: CSVEGTSGRARTDTQYF
DNA: TGCAGCGTGGAAGGGACTAGCGGGAGGGCCCGTACAGATACGCAGTATTTT

V: TRBV6-2/TRBV6-3
D: NA
J: TRBJ2-3
size: many
CDR3: CASSLLVVTDTQYF
DNA: TGTGCCAGCAGTCTCCTAGTGGTGACAGATACGCAGTATTTT

V: TRBV11-2
D: NA
J: TRBJ2-7
size: few
CDR3: CASSLDQASGEQYF
DNA: TGTGCCAGCAGCTTAGATCAAGCGTCGGGAGAGCAGTACTTC

V: TRBV29-1
D: TRBD2
J: TRBJ2-1
size: few
CDR3: CSSWGGPKYNEQFF
DNA: TGCAGCTCCTGGGGGGGACCGAAATACAATGAGCAGTTCTTC

V: TRBV12-3/TRBV12-4
D: NA
J: TRBJ2-2
size: few
CDR3: CASNLAGTANTGELFF
DNA: TGTGCCAGCAACCTCGCCGGGACGGCGAACACCGGGGAGCTGTTTTTT

V: TRBV6-2/TRBV6-3
D: TRBD1
J: TRBJ2-5
size: few
CDR3: CASSWDREAGETQYF
DNA: TGTGCCAGCAGTTGGGACAGAGAGGCAGGAGAGACCCAGTACTTC

V: TRBV9
D: NA
J: TRBJ2-6
size: many
CDR3: CASSPGSSGANVLTF
DNA: TGTGCCAGCAGCCCAGGAAGCTCCGGGGCCAACGTCCTGACTTTC

V: TRBV20-1
D: NA
J: TRBJ2-3
size: few
CDR3: CSSRATDTQYF
DNA: TGCAGTTCTAGGGCCACAGATACGCAGTATTTT

V: TRBV6-1
D: NA
J: TRBJ2-3
size: few
CDR3: CASSEKDTQYF
DNA: TGTGCCAGCAGTGAGAAAGATACGCAGTATTTT

V: TRBV28
D: NA
J: TRBJ2-5
size: few
CDR3: CASSFEGGPRVTQYF
DNA: TGTGCCAGCAGTTTTGAGGGCGGGCCGAGGGTGACCCAGTACTTC

V: TRBV20-1
D: NA
J: TRBJ2-3
size: many
CDR3: CSAFRQSDTQYF
DNA: TGCAGTGCTTTCCGACAGTCGGATACGCAGTATTTT

V: TRBV9
D: NA
J: TRBJ2-3
size: few
CDR3: CASSARGAGSTDTQYF
DNA: TGTGCCAGCAGCGCGCGAGGGGCGGGGAGCACAGATACGCAGTATTTT

V: TRBV12-3/TRBV12-4
D: TRBD2
J: TRBJ2-2
size: NA
CDR3: CASSFSGGRAGELFF
DNA: TGTGCCAGCAGTTTTAGCGGCGGGAGGGCCGGGGAGCTGTTTTTT

V: TRBV12-3/TRBV12-4
D: TRBD1
J: TRBJ1-3
size: NA
CDR3: CASTPRGPGNTIYF
DNA: TGTGCCAGCACTCCCAGGGGGCCCGGAAACACCATATATTTT

V: TRBV18
D: TRBD1
J: TRBJ1-5
size: many
CDR3: CASSPSTRTGNQPQHF
DNA: TGTGCCAGCTCACCTAGCACTAGGACAGGAAATCAGCCCCAGCATTTT

V: TRBV2
D: TRBD1
J: TRBJ1-4
size: many
CDR3: CASSGGTMANEKLFF
DNA: TGTGCCAGTTCAGGGGGAACTATGGCTAATGAAAAACTGTTTTTT

V: TRBV29-1
D: NA
J: TRBJ1-1
size: many
CDR3: CSGVRGQNTEAFF
DNA: TGCAGCGGGGTCCGGGGTCAGAACACTGAAGCTTTCTTT

V: TRBV5-1
D: TRBD1
J: TRBJ2-5
size: few
CDR3: CASSMTGQETQYF
DNA: TGCGCCAGCAGCATGACAGGGCAAGAGACCCAGTACTTC

V: TRBV2
D: NA
J: TRBJ1-1
size: few
CDR3: CASRLTVNTEAFF
DNA: TGTGCCAGCAGATTGACAGTGAACACTGAAGCTTTCTTT

V: TRBV7-3
D: NA
J: TRBJ1-1
size: few
CDR3: CASSLNDLGVMNTEAFF
DNA: TGTGCCAGCAGCTTAAATGACCTGGGGGTTATGAACACTGAAGCTTTCTTT

V: TRBV5-6
D: NA
J: TRBJ2-4
size: many
CDR3: CASSLIAAKNIQYF
DNA: TGTGCCAGCAGCTTGATTGCGGCCAAAAACATTCAGTACTTC

V: TRBV5-1
D: NA
J: TRBJ2-2
size: many
CDR3: CASSFLNTGELFF
DNA: TGCGCCAGCAGCTTCCTCAACACCGGGGAGCTGTTTTTT

V: TRBV18
D: NA
J: TRBJ2-5
size: NA
CDR3: CASSPRGYQETQYF
DNA: TGTGCCAGCTCACCACGGGGGTACCAAGAGACCCAGTACTTC

V: TRBV20-1
D: TRBD2
J: TRBJ2-3
size: NA
CDR3: CSARGASGGTSDTQYF
DNA: TGCAGTGCTAGAGGGGCTAGCGGGGGCACTTCAGATACGCAGTATTTT

V: TRBV6-2/TRBV6-3
D: NA
J: TRBJ2-1
size: NA
CDR3: CASLKGLLYNEQFF
DNA: TGTGCCAGCCTAAAGGGGCTTTTGTACAATGAGCAGTTCTTC

V: TRBV12-3/TRBV12-4
D: NA
J: TRBJ2-3
size: many
CDR3: CASSLGDTQYF
DNA: TGTGCCAGCAGCTTAGGAGATACGCAGTATTTT

V: TRBV25-1
D: NA
J: TRBJ2-5
size: NA
CDR3: CASSEIRTEETQYF
DNA: TGTGCCAGCAGTGAAATAAGGACCGAAGAGACCCAGTACTTC

V: TRBV7-6
D: TRBD2
J: TRBJ2-2
size: NA
CDR3: CASSSSLAGGLTGELFF
DNA: TGTGCCAGCAGCTCCTCCTTAGCGGGAGGACTCACCGGGGAGCTGTTTTTT

V: TRBV13
D: NA
J: TRBJ1-4
size: many
CDR3: CASSSWDRTDGKLFF
DNA: TGTGCCAGCAGCTCCTGGGACCGTACCGATGGGAAACTGTTTTTT

V: TRBV29-1
D: TRBD1
J: TRBJ2-7
size: many
CDR3: CSVEVRDRVHEQYF
DNA: TGCAGCGTTGAAGTTAGGGACAGGGTCCACGAGCAGTACTTC

V: TRBV11-2
D: TRBD2
J: TRBJ2-4
size: few
CDR3: CASSLMWEGWSYF
DNA: TGTGCCAGCAGCTTGATGTGGGAGGGCTGGTCGTACTTC

V: TRBV20-1
D: NA
J: TRBJ2-5
size: NA
CDR3: CSARVGGGETQYF
DNA: TGCAGTGCTAGAGTGGGGGGAGGAGAGACCCAGTACTTC

V: TRBV18
D: NA
J: TRBJ2-1
size: few
CDR3: CASSPPIPRGNEQFF
DNA: TGTGCCAGCTCACCACCAATCCCCCGGGGGAATGAGCAGTTCTTC

V: TRBV29-1
D: TRBD1
J: TRBJ2-1
size: few
CDR3: CSAEPGQGRNEQFF
DNA: TGCAGCGCCGAACCGGGACAGGGGAGGAATGAGCAGTTCTTC

V: TRBV7-2
D: NA
J: TRBJ2-5
size: once
CDR3: CASTLFVGQETQYF
DNA: TGTGCCAGCACCTTATTTGTAGGGCAAGAGACCCAGTACTTC

V: TRBV7-2
D: NA
J: TRBJ2-3
size: NA
CDR3: CASSFSTLLTDTQYF
DNA: TGTGCCAGCAGCTTTTCGACTCTACTAACGGATACGCAGTATTTT

V: TRBV18
D: NA
J: TRBJ2-2
size: NA
CDR3: CASSPGVTGELFF
DNA: TGTGCCAGCTCACCAGGAGTTACCGGGGAGCTGTTTTTT

V: TRBV28
D: NA
J: TRBJ2-4
size: many
CDR3: CASSLKVGNIQYF
DNA: TGTGCCAGCAGTTTAAAGGTCGGGAACATTCAGTACTTC

V: TRBV7-9
D: TRBD2
J: TRBJ2-5
size: many
CDR3: CASSLAGGLETQYF
DNA: TGTGCCAGCAGCCTAGCGGGAGGGCTTGAGACCCAGTACTTC